These 21 T cell receptor beta chains originate from one sample sequenced in a study of Ad26.COV2.S vaccination and SARS-CoV-2 variants. Repertoires were generated with immunoSEQ multiplex PCR, while TCRdb's copy carries only in-frame clones and drops some. The sample consists of around 450,000 clones, roughly 90% of them appearing once. Specified treatment: some 20 received Ad26.COV2.S at low or high dose, single or two shots; 5 received placebo; per-sample allocation not given. Following the first vaccine or placebo injection, samples were taken on day 63. The specimen comprised peripheral blood, sampled in a trial of Ad26.COV2.S vaccine versus placebo. The receptors stem from a person aged 18 to 65 who received the Ad26.COV2.S COVID-19 vaccine or a placebo.

This clone has more than one count but fewer than ten. Other DNA sequences from this sample encode an identical CDR3 as well. This chain joins TRBV7-9 and TRBJ1-1; D is undetermined. Germline-derived CDR1 and CDR2 are SEHNR and FQNEAQ (reference sequence). V lost 3 bases and J lost 4, with 9 bases in between. CDR3 size: 13 residues. CDR3 sequence: CASSLEGPTEAFF. The CDR3 bases are TGTGCCAGCAGCTTGGAGGGTCCCACTGAAGCTTTCTTT.

This clone was recorded a few times. The chain recombines TRBV4-1 with TRBJ2-1; TRBD2 matches 8 bases. Germline V gives CDR1 MGHRA, CDR2 YSYEKL. V lost 1 base to trimming and J lost 2 bases; unmatched junction nucleotides: 4. The CDR3 length is 16 residues. The DNA for the CDR3 is TGCGCCAGCAGCCAAGGTAGTAGCGGGGCCTACAATGAGCAGTTCTTC. Translated: CASSQGSSGAYNEQFF.

This clone was found a few times. This chain uses TRBV11-2 with TRBJ2-6; D not resolved. Trimming took 1 base from V and 8 from J, leaving 9 bases between them. The CDR3 is 14 amino acids. CDR1 SGHAT and CDR2 FQNNGV come from the germline V gene. CDR3 residues: CASSLAGQTNVLTF. The CDR3 DNA is TGTGCCAGCAGCTTAGCCGGCCAGACCAACGTCCTGACTTTC.

This chain links TRBV29-1 with TRBJ1-1; the D is unclear. The CDR3 sequence is 12 residues long. Germline CDR1 is SQVTM and CDR2 is ANQGSEA. Trimming took 2 bases from V and 11 from J, leaving 15 bases between them. CDR3 protein: CSVERGGLEAFF. CDR3 nucleotides: TGCAGCGTTGAAAGAGGTGGACTAGAGGCTTTCTTT.

This clone was detected once. The rearrangement links TRBV3-1 (or the pseudogene TRBV3-2) to TRBJ1-6, with D possibly TRBD1 on 5 matching bases. Trimming stripped 1 base from V and 15 bases from J, with 10 bases between. Germline-derived CDR1 and CDR2 are LGHDT and YNNKEL (reference sequence). The CDR3 has 12 residues. The CDR3 here is CASSQVWQGLHF. CDR3 DNA sequence: TGTGCCAGCAGCCAAGTTTGGCAGGGCCTCCACTTT.

The CDR3 loop is CASSQGLAGSGTDTQYF. The DNA of the CDR3 is TGTGCCAGCAGCCAAGGTCTGGCGGGGAGTGGCACAGATACGCAGTATTTT. The J gene is TRBJ2-3, the V gene TRBV3-1 (or the pseudogene TRBV3-2); perhaps TRBD2 as D (6 bases). CDR3 size: 17 residues. The germline gives CDR1 LGHDT, CDR2 YNNKEL (reference sequence). The ends were cut back, 1 base at V and 1 base at J, with 15 bases in the middle.

This clone came up once. The genes are TRBV19 and TRBJ1-2; a weak D match, TRBD1 (5 bases). The CDR3 consists of 14 residues. V lost 3 bases and J lost 3, with 11 bases in between. In germline, CDR1 is LNHDA, CDR2 SQIVND (reference sequence). Written as DNA, the CDR3 is TGTGCCAGTAGTATTCTGGGGACGGACTATGGCTACACCTTC. This gives the protein CASSILGTDYGYTF.

This clone occurred a few times. This chain connects TRBV7-9 to TRBJ1-2, with 9 positions matching TRBD1. This CDR3 comprises 16 residues. Germline V lookup: CDR1 SEHNR, CDR2 FQNEAQ (reference sequence). Trimming took 5 bases from V and 6 from J; bases not matched to a gene: 13. CDR3 residues: CASSHRITGGVDGYTF. The CDR3 DNA sequence: TGTGCCAGCAGCCATCGAATAACAGGGGGCGTCGATGGCTACACCTTC. The whole variable domain, filled in from reference TRBV7-9 and TRBJ1-2, reads DTGVSQNPRHKITKRGQNVTFRCDPISEHNRLYWYRQTLGQGPEFLTYFQNEAQLEKSRLLSDRFSAERPKGSFSTLEIQRTEQGDSAMYLCASSHRITGGVDGYTFGSGTRLTVV.

In DNA, the CDR3 is TGTGCCAGCAGCCCGTCACGGGGAAGCTACGAGCAGTACTTC. Encoded protein: CASSPSRGSYEQYF. The rearrangement uses TRBV11-2 and TRBJ2-7; D perhaps matches TRBD2 (5 bases). Looked up from germline, CDR1 is SGHAT and CDR2 is FQNNGV. Trimming removed 5 bases at V and 3 bases at J, with 14 bases between. The CDR3 has 14 amino acids.

The chain couples TRBV3-1 (or the pseudogene TRBV3-2) to TRBJ2-1; D perhaps matches TRBD2 (6 bases). V was trimmed by 1 base and J by 0 bases, leaving 16 bases between them. CDR1 is LGHDT and CDR2 is YNNKEL in the germline V gene (reference sequence). The CDR3 loop spans 18 amino acids. The CDR3 DNA sequence: TGTGCCAGCAGCCAAGGGAGGGGCGAGAGTTTCTCCTACAATGAGCAGTTCTTC. It specifies CASSQGRGESFSYNEQFF.

This chain joins TRBV11-3 and TRBJ2-5; D gene unclear. Between the trimmed V and J ends, which lost 1 base and 2 bases, there was a span of 8 bases. The CDR3 sequence is 14 residues long. Germline CDR1 is SGHNT and CDR2 is YENEEA. The CDR3 sequence: CASSLGALQETQYF. CDR3 DNA: TGTGCCAGCAGCTTAGGTGCTCTACAAGAGACCCAGTACTTC.

This clone was seen only once. The J gene is TRBJ2-7, the V gene TRBV7-2; no clear D gene. V shed 8 bases and J shed 5 bases, with 25 bases lying between them. The length of the CDR3 is 16 residues. Germline V gene lookup returns CDR1 SGHTA and CDR2 FQGNSA. CDR3 bases: TGTGCCAGCGCCGTCGTATTTGCACGCCCTCGCGACGAGCAGTACTTC. It yields the protein CASAVVFARPRDEQYF. Drawing the rest from reference TRBV7-2 and TRBJ2-7, the complete variable domain is GAGVSQSPSNKVTEKGKDVELRCDPISGHTALYWYRQSLGQGLEFLIYFQGNSAPDKSGLPSDRFSAERTGGSVSTLTIQRTQQEDSAVYLCASAVVFARPRDEQYFGPGTRLTVT.

This sequence joins TRBV9 and TRBJ1-5; D unclear. Germline-derived CDR1 and CDR2 are SGDLS and YYNGEE. The ends were cut back, 0 bases at V and 9 bases at J, with 13 bases in the middle. The CDR3 totals 14 residues. DNA of the CDR3: TGTGCCAGCAGCGTAGGAGACCATTTGTCGCCCCAGCATTTT. Translation: CASSVGDHLSPQHF.

V is TRBV11-2 and J is TRBJ2-5, with D perhaps matching TRBD1 (5 bases). CDR1 SGHAT and CDR2 FQNNGV come from the germline V gene. The germline V and J ends were trimmed by 0 bases and 10 bases, with 12 bases remaining between them. The CDR3 totals 13 residues. The CDR3 is CASSLEGAMDQYF. CDR3 coding DNA: TGTGCCAGCAGCTTAGAAGGGGCAATGGACCAGTACTTC.

This rearrangement joins TRBV29-1 to TRBJ2-1; D might be TRBD1 (6 bases). Germline V gene lookup returns CDR1 SQVTM and CDR2 ANQGSEA. CDR3 size: 15 residues. The V end was cut by 1 base, the J end by 3 bases, with 13 bases between. DNA of the CDR3: TGCAGCGTTGAAGTCAAACAGGGAAACTACAATGAGCAGTTCTTC. It yields the protein CSVEVKQGNYNEQFF.

The rearrangement joins TRBV5-5 to TRBJ2-5; D possibly corresponds to TRBD1 (6 bases). The CDR3 consists of 16 residues. The germline gives CDR1 SGHKS, CDR2 YYEKEE (reference sequence). The V end was cut by 2 bases, the J end by 0 bases, with 14 bases between. The CDR3 DNA is TGTGCCAGCAGCTTTTCAGGGGAAATGTACCAAGAGACCCAGTACTTC. Amino acid sequence: CASSFSGEMYQETQYF.

Details on this clone: The identical CDR3 is also encoded by other nucleotide sequences in the sample. The V call is TRBV5-4, the J call TRBJ2-2; tentative D call: TRBD2 (5 bases). There are 12 residues in the CDR3. V dropped 0 bases and J dropped 8 bases, with 5 bases sitting between them. Germline CDR1 is SGHNT and CDR2 is YYREEE (reference sequence). CDR3 sequence reads: CASSLVAGELFF. In nucleotides, the CDR3 is TGTGCCAGCAGCTTGGTAGCGGGGGAGCTGTTTTTT.

This clone has a single count. The V and J genes are TRBV13 and TRBJ2-3; 8 nucleotides agree with TRBD1. The germline V gene encodes CDR1 PRHDT and CDR2 FYEKMQ (reference sequence). V was clipped by 5 bases and J by 1 base; unmatched bases: 5. CDR3 length: 15 amino acids. CDR3 in DNA: TGTGCCAGCAGCCGGAACAGGGGGGGCACAGATACGCAGTATTTT. Protein: CASSRNRGGTDTQYF.

The table lists this clone with a count of one. The chain recombines TRBV9 with TRBJ1-4; maybe TRBD1 (6 bases). CDR1 is SGDLS, CDR2 YYNGEE, per germline. The CDR3 is 15 residues long. The V end was cut by 4 bases, the J end by 5 bases, with 15 bases between. The CDR3 loop reads CASSIGGQSNEKLFF. CDR3 in DNA: TGTGCCAGCAGCATAGGCGGACAGTCAAATGAAAAACTGTTTTTT.

The chain carries TRBV18 and TRBJ2-5, with D possibly TRBD1 on 5 matching bases. This CDR3 contains 15 residues. V was shortened by 0 bases and J by 1 base, with 9 bases between the two germline ends. The germline gives CDR1 KGHSH, CDR2 LQKENI. CDR3 sequence: CASSPPTGPQETQYF. The CDR3 coding sequence is TGTGCCAGCTCACCACCAACAGGACCCCAAGAGACCCAGTACTTC.

The chain has TRBV4-3 and TRBJ1-4, with 9 bases fitting TRBD1. This CDR3 has 13 residues. The J segment lost 13 bases and the V segment lost 3 bases, leaving 6 bases of the junction unmatched. CDR1 is LGHNA, CDR2 YSLEER, per germline. Here the CDR3 reads CASSQGTGWALFF. The CDR3 region has the DNA TGCGCCAGCAGCCAGGGGACAGGGTGGGCACTGTTTTTT.